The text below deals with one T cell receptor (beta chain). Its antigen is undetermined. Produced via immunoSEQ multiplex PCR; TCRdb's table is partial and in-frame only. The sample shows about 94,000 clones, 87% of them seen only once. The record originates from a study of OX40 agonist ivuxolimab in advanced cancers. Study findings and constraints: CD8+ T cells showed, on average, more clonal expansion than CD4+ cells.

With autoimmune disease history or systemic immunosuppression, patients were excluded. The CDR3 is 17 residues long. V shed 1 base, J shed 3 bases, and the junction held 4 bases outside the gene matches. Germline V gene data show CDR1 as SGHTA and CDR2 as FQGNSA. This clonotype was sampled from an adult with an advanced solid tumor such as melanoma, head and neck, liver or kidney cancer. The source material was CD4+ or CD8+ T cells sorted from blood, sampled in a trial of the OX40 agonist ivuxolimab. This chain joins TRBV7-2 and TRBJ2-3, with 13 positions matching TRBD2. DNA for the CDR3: TGTGCCAGCAGCTTAGAACTAGCGGGGGGGCTAACAGATACGCAGTATTTT. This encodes CASSLELAGGLTDTQYF.